Listed here are 29 T cell receptor beta chains from one sample, sequenced in a study of cytomegalovirus exposure and HLA in healthy donors. The PCR ran on 60 Vbeta and 13 Jbeta primers. Libraries were prepared by immunoSEQ multiplex PCR; TCRdb keeps only in-frame clonotypes and omits some of them. The sample consists of some 120,000 clones, roughly 80% of them appearing once. Sequencing was carried out using PBMCs. The receptors here all came from a man aged 25-45 years in good health and CMV-seronegative.

The V and J genes are TRBV7-9 and TRBJ1-5; 10 nucleotides match TRBD1. The CDR3 covers 15 residues. From germline, CDR1 is SEHNR and CDR2 FQNEAQ (reference sequence). Trimming cost V 5 bases and J 5 bases; bases outside gene matches: 6. The CDR3 bases are TGTGCCAGCAGCCGGGACAGGGGTAGTCATCAGCCCCAGCATTTT. Its translation: CASSRDRGSHQPQHF.

The rearrangement joins TRBV10-3 to TRBJ2-5; 9 bases map to TRBD2. V was clipped by 7 bases and J by 2 bases; unmatched bases: 2. Germline CDR1 is ENHRY and CDR2 is SYGVKD. The CDR3 sequence is 13 residues long. CDR3 nucleotides: TGTGCCATCAAGACTAGCGGACAAGAGACCCAGTACTTC. Residues: CAIKTSGQETQYF.

In its sample, this clone was seen a few times. This chain uses TRBV6-1 with TRBJ1-4; D is unresolved. The CDR3 extends over 13 amino acids. Trimming stripped 7 bases from V and 8 bases from J, with 14 bases between. Germline lookup yields CDR1 MNHNS and CDR2 SASEGT. The CDR3 reads CASKTNAQEKLFF. The CDR3 region has the DNA TGTGCCAGCAAGACTAACGCTCAAGAAAAACTGTTTTTT.

This clone came up a few times. The chain combines TRBV7-6 with TRBJ2-2; D gene ambiguous. Trimming removed 1 base at V and 2 bases at J, with 8 bases between. The germline gives CDR1 SGHVS, CDR2 FNYEAQ. The CDR3 has 15 residues. The CDR3 spells CASSLGRINTGELFF. CDR3 nucleotide sequence: TGTGCCAGCAGCTTAGGGCGGATTAACACCGGGGAGCTGTTTTTT. Together with reference TRBV7-6 and TRBJ2-2, the CDR3 gives the full variable domain: GAGVSQSPRYKVTKRGQDVALRCDPISGHVSLYWYRQALGQGPEFLTYFNYEAQQDKSGLPNDRFSAERPEGSISTLTIQRTEQRDSAMYRCASSLGRINTGELFFGEGSRLTVL.

CDR3 amino acids: CASSIGRTGLNTEAFF. The DNA of the CDR3 is TGTGCCAGTAGTATAGGCCGGACAGGGTTGAACACTGAAGCTTTCTTT. The rearrangement joins TRBV19 to TRBJ1-1; TRBD1 agrees at 8 bases. V lost 1 base, J lost 0 bases, and 4 bases stayed unmatched. Germline V gene sequence: CDR1 LNHDA, CDR2 SQIVND (reference sequence). The CDR3 runs 16 residues.

The chain carries TRBV2 and TRBJ2-1, with D unclear. With 6 bases removed from V and 4 bases from J, the gap between germline ends came to 7 bases. Germline V lookup: CDR1 SNHLY, CDR2 FYNNEI. The CDR3 runs 12 residues. The CDR3 nucleotides read TGTGCCAGCAGCTCTATTTACAATGAGCAGTTCTTC. This encodes CASSSIYNEQFF.

This chain uses TRBV4-1 with TRBJ2-7; 10 nucleotides line up with TRBD2. The ends lost 0 bases at V and 2 bases at J; junction bases unmatched: 7. Germline CDR1 is MGHRA and CDR2 is YSYEKL. The CDR3 contains 17 residues. As DNA, the CDR3 is TGCGCCAGCAGCCAAGACGAGGATAGCGGGGGGACCTACGAGCAGTACTTC. It codes for CASSQDEDSGGTYEQYF.

This rearrangement joins TRBV5-1 to TRBJ1-1, with 12 nucleotides matching TRBD1. After removal of 2 bases from V and 3 bases from J, the junction contained 14 bases not matched to a gene. Germline V CDR1 and CDR2: SGHRS, YFSETQ. The CDR3 has 19 residues. The DNA of the CDR3 is TGCGCCAGCAGCTTTGGGCGGGGACAGGGGGCTCTGAGGGACACTGAAGCTTTCTTT. Protein: CASSFGRGQGALRDTEAFF.

The chain joins TRBV29-1 to TRBJ1-1, with TRBD1 matching over 8 bases. V shed 6 bases, J shed 2 bases, and the junction held 5 bases outside the gene matches. CDR1 and CDR2 from the germline V gene are SQVTM and ANQGSEA. CDR3 length equals 13 residues. CDR3: CSVADRANTEAFF. CDR3 bases: TGCAGCGTGGCGGACAGGGCCAACACTGAAGCTTTCTTT.

The genes are TRBV11-1 and TRBJ2-7; D is uncertain. The ends were cut back, 0 bases at V and 0 bases at J, with 9 bases in the middle. The germline gives CDR1 SGHAT, CDR2 FQDESV (reference sequence). The CDR3 is 15 residues long. The CDR3: CASSLAITSSYEQYF. CDR3 DNA sequence: TGTGCCAGCAGCTTAGCCATAACGAGCTCCTACGAGCAGTACTTC.

This sequence joins TRBV5-1 and TRBJ1-2; perhaps TRBD1 as D (5 bases). The length of the CDR3 is 14 residues. Trimming pared 0 bases from V and 8 bases from J, leaving 14 bases between. In germline, CDR1 is SGHRS, CDR2 YFSETQ. CDR3 nucleotide sequence: TGCGCCAGCAGCTTGGAAGGAGCAGGGAACGGCTACACCTTC. It yields the protein CASSLEGAGNGYTF.

V is TRBV5-6 and J is TRBJ1-1; D is perhaps TRBD1 (5 bases). Trimming left V 9 bases short and J 1 base short, with 13 bases between. The CDR3 extends over 13 amino acids. Germline V lookup: CDR1 SGHDT, CDR2 YYEEEE. As DNA, the CDR3 is TGTGCCACCCACGGGGGGGGGAACACTGAAGCTTTCTTT. This gives the protein CATHGGGNTEAFF.

The chain recombines TRBV7-2 with TRBJ1-5, with 10 positions matching TRBD1. This CDR3 spans 15 amino acids. Germline V gene sequence: CDR1 SGHTA, CDR2 FQGNSA. After removal of 3 bases from V and 4 bases from J, the junction contained 3 bases not matched to a gene. Written as DNA, the CDR3 is TGTGCCAGCAGCTTGGGACAGGGGAGTAATCAGCCCCAGCATTTT. It yields the protein CASSLGQGSNQPQHF.

V and J are TRBV28 and TRBJ2-7; weak D call: TRBD2 (6 bases). The CDR3 spans 13 residues. Trimming took 6 bases from V and 3 from J, leaving 12 bases between them. Germline lookup yields CDR1 MDHEN and CDR2 SYDVKM. The CDR3: CASRGTALYEQYF. CDR3 DNA: TGTGCCAGCAGGGGGACTGCCCTCTACGAGCAGTACTTC.

This clone occurred once. This chain uses TRBV19 with TRBJ2-7; the D is unclear. Trimming shortened V by 5 bases and J by 5 bases, and 10 bases separated the two germline ends. The germline V gene encodes CDR1 LNHDA and CDR2 SQIVND (reference sequence). The CDR3 sequence is 12 residues long. The CDR3 region is CASSPPGNEQYF. The CDR3 bases are TGTGCCAGTAGTCCCCCAGGAAACGAGCAGTACTTC.

V usage is TRBV6-1 and J usage is TRBJ2-1; 16 bases line up with TRBD2. Germline CDR1 and CDR2: MNHNS and SASEGT. V lost 4 bases, J lost 2 bases, and 2 bases stayed unmatched. The CDR3 runs 17 residues. CDR3: CASSAGTSGRAYNEQFF. The CDR3 nucleotides are TGTGCCAGCAGTGCCGGGACTAGCGGGAGGGCCTACAATGAGCAGTTCTTC.

This rearrangement joins TRBV6-1 to TRBJ1-1, with 11 positions matching TRBD1. V shed 2 bases, J shed 6 bases, and the junction held 5 bases outside the gene matches. Germline V gene lookup returns CDR1 MNHNS and CDR2 SASEGT. The CDR3 runs 15 residues. The CDR3 DNA reads as TGTGCCAGCAGTGAACTCGGACAGGGGGCCTCTGAAGCTTTCTTT. Its translation: CASSELGQGASEAFF.

V gene TRBV28 combines with J gene TRBJ2-3, with D maybe TRBD1 (5 bases). The CDR3 contains 15 residues. Germline-derived CDR1 and CDR2 are MDHEN and SYDVKM. Deletions cut 3 bases from V and 4 bases from J, with 14 bases between. CDR3 bases: TGTGCCAGCAGTTTTGTCCAGGGTACCGCAGATACGCAGTATTTT. The encoded protein is CASSFVQGTADTQYF.

The CDR3 sequence: CASSVDGDRETQYF. CDR3 coding DNA: TGTGCCAGCAGCGTAGACGGGGATCGGGAGACCCAGTACTTC. The V call is TRBV9, the J call TRBJ2-5; the D gene is possibly TRBD2 (5 bases). The CDR3 runs 14 residues. Germline-derived CDR1 and CDR2 are SGDLS and YYNGEE. With 0 bases removed from V and 5 bases from J, the gap between germline ends came to 11 bases. The full variable domain, in which reference TRBV9 and TRBJ2-5 provide the parts outside the CDR3, is DSGVTQTPKHLITATGQRVTLRCSPRSGDLSVYWYQQSLDQGLQFLIQYYNGEERAKGNILERFSAQQFPDLHSELNLSSLELGDSALYFCASSVDGDRETQYFGPGTRLLVL.

The genes are TRBV6-4 and TRBJ2-3, with a possible D match to TRBD2 (6 bases). V lost 2 bases, J lost 3 bases, and 12 bases lay in between. CDR1 is MRHNA and CDR2 is SNTAGT in the germline V gene. The CDR3 runs 15 residues. The CDR3 nucleotides are TGTGCCAGCAGTGACAGGGGTAGCGGTACAGATACGCAGTATTTT. Amino acid sequence: CASSDRGSGTDTQYF.

The rearrangement joins TRBV7-9 to TRBJ1-1, with D possibly matching TRBD1 (6 bases). V was trimmed by 0 bases and J by 5 bases, leaving 13 bases between them. CDR1 and CDR2 (germline): SEHNR, FQNEAQ (reference sequence). The CDR3 length is 15 residues. This CDR3 reads CASSLATGYFTEAFF. CDR3 DNA: TGTGCCAGCAGCTTAGCCACAGGGTATTTTACTGAAGCTTTCTTT.

The rearrangement uses TRBV7-9 and TRBJ2-5; tentatively, D is TRBD2 (6 bases). V was pared by 1 base and J by 5 bases, with 11 bases between. Germline CDR1 is SEHNR and CDR2 is FQNEAQ (reference sequence). This CDR3 is built from 14 residues. The CDR3 DNA follows: TGTGCCAGCAGCTTAGAGCTAGCGCGTGAGACCCAGTACTTC. This gives the protein CASSLELARETQYF.

Concerning this clone: Mismatch with germline at one junction end may stem from a read error. The chain is built from TRBV6-6 and TRBJ1-2, with a possible D match to TRBD1 (5 bases). The V gene's germline CDR1 is MNHNY and CDR2 SVGAGI (reference sequence). CDR3 size: 13 residues. CDR3 residues: CAGSPGSNYGYTF. CDR3 DNA sequence: TGTGCCGGCAGCCCAGGGTCTAACTATGGCTACACCTTC.

The rearrangement joins TRBV7-2 to TRBJ2-6; D uncertain. In germline, CDR1 is SGHTA, CDR2 FQGNSA. Trimming stripped 5 bases from V and 1 base from J, with 15 bases between. The CDR3 is 17 amino acids. The CDR3 coding sequence is TGTGCCAGCAGCCTAAATGGCGGCCAGTCTGGGGCCAACGTCCTGACTTTC. Its protein product is CASSLNGGQSGANVLTF.

Note on this clone: The junction and the germline gene differ at one end; a read error may be behind it. V usage is TRBV5-1 and J usage is TRBJ1-2; TRBD1 aligns across 10 bases. This CDR3 region has 15 residues. CDR1 and CDR2 from the germline V gene are SGHRS and YFSETQ. The CDR3 reads CASSSEIGTGDGYTF. CDR3 in DNA: TGTGCCAGCAGCTCCGAGATCGGGACAGGGGATGGCTACACCTTC.

The chain recombines TRBV5-4 with TRBJ2-2, with 7 positions matching TRBD1. CDR3 size: 16 residues. V shed 4 bases, J shed 0 bases, and the junction held 6 bases outside the gene matches. Germline values: CDR1 SGHNT, CDR2 YYREEE (reference sequence). The CDR3 bases are TGTGCCAGCAGCACACCCGGGACAGCGAACACCGGGGAGCTGTTTTTT. Its translation: CASSTPGTANTGELFF.

This chain connects TRBV28 to TRBJ2-1; 8 positions agree with TRBD2. CDR1 is MDHEN, CDR2 SYDVKM, per germline. CDR3 length: 17 residues. V shed 5 bases, J shed 7 bases, and the junction held 16 bases outside the gene matches. The CDR3 loop reads CASSPLILREALNEQFF. In nucleotides, the CDR3 is TGTGCCAGCAGTCCGTTGATCCTGCGGGAGGCCCTGAATGAGCAGTTCTTC.

The chain carries TRBV7-2 and TRBJ1-5; 7 bases align to TRBD1. The germline gives CDR1 SGHTA, CDR2 FQGNSA. The CDR3 length is 14 residues. J lost 2 bases, V lost 5 bases, and 3 bases had no gene match. CDR3 sequence: CASSQGTGNQPQHF. The CDR3 nucleotides read TGTGCCAGCAGCCAAGGGACAGGCAATCAGCCCCAGCATTTT.

This chain links TRBV9 with TRBJ2-3; 8 bases fit TRBD1. V lost 1 base and J lost 2; bases outside the gene matches: 9. Germline CDR1 is SGDLS and CDR2 is YYNGEE. The CDR3 totals 17 residues. CDR3 bases: TGTGCCAGCAGCGTAAAGCGCACAGGGGGGCACACAGATACGCAGTATTTT. Protein sequence: CASSVKRTGGHTDTQYF.